These 5 T cell receptor beta chains share one sample of origin, sequenced in a study of blood T cell repertoires in COVID-19. Generated by immunoSEQ multiplex PCR, the TCRdb table keeps only in-frame clones and is missing some. This sample has roughly 250,000 clones, with approximately 90% found just once. Sequenced sample: peripheral blood. The receptors shown here come from a woman in her thirties or forties who had recovered from COVID-19.

The chain has TRBV19 and TRBJ1-2, with TRBD1 matching over 7 bases. This CDR3 contains 15 residues. CDR1 is LNHDA, CDR2 SQIVND, per germline (reference sequence). V lost 4 bases and J lost 4; bases outside the gene matches: 9. CDR3 DNA sequence: TGTGCCAGTAGTACCACAGGGGCCCCATTCTATGGCTACACCTTC. It is translated as CASSTTGAPFYGYTF.

The table lists this clone with a few counts. The rearrangement joins TRBV19 to TRBJ1-5; 9 bases are a match to TRBD1. The CDR3 is made up of 14 amino acids. CDR1 is LNHDA and CDR2 is SQIVND in the germline V gene (reference sequence). J gave up 4 bases and V 5 bases, and 3 bases lay outside the gene matches. The CDR3 nucleotides read TGTGCCAGTAGTGTACAGGGGGCGAATCAGCCCCAGCATTTT. It yields the protein CASSVQGANQPQHF.

The J gene is TRBJ1-5, the V gene TRBV2, with D perhaps TRBD1 (6 bases). V dropped 4 bases and J dropped 9 bases, with 19 bases sitting between them. The CDR3 covers 15 residues. In germline, CDR1 is SNHLY, CDR2 FYNNEI. The CDR3 nucleotides are TGTGCCAGCAGTGGTGACAGCCCAGGGGTACGGCCCCAGCATTTT. It codes for CASSGDSPGVRPQHF.

In its sample, this clone ranks as medium-sized. This chain uses TRBV25-1 with TRBJ2-6; the match to TRBD2 covers 8 bases. The length of the CDR3 is 17 residues. The germline V gene has CDR1 MGHDK and CDR2 SYGVNS. V gave up 2 bases and J gave up 9 bases; unmatched junction bases: 12. For the CDR3, the DNA is TGTGCCAGCAGTGAAATGAAGCACGGGGGGGATGACAACGTCCTGACTTTC. Translating it yields CASSEMKHGGDDNVLTF.

The CDR3 bases are TGTGCCAGCAGCCAAGTTCCGCGGGATGAAAACGAGCAGTACTTC. This sequence encodes CASSQVPRDENEQYF. The V gene is TRBV3-1 (or the pseudogene TRBV3-2), the J gene TRBJ2-7; the D gene is possibly TRBD2 (6 bases). Germline loops: CDR1 LGHDT, CDR2 YNNKEL (reference sequence). This CDR3 region has 15 residues. V lost 1 base and J lost 5, with 15 bases in between.